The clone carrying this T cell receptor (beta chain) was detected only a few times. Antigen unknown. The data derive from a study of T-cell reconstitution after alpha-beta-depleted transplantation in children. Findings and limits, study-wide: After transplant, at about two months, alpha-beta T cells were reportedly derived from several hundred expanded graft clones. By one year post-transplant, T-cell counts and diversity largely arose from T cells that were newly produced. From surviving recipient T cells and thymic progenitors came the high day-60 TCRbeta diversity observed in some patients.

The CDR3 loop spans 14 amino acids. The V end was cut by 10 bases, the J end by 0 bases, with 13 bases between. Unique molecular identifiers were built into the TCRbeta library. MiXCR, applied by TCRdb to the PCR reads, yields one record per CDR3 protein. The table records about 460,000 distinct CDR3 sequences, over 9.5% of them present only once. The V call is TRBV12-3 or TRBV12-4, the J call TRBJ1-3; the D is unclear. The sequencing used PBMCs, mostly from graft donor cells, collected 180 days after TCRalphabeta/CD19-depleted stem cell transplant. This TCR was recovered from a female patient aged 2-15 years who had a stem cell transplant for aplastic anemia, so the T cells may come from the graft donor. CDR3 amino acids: CAITGTSSGNTIYF. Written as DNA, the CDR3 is TGTGCCATAACGGGCACGAGCTCTGGAAACACCATATATTTT.